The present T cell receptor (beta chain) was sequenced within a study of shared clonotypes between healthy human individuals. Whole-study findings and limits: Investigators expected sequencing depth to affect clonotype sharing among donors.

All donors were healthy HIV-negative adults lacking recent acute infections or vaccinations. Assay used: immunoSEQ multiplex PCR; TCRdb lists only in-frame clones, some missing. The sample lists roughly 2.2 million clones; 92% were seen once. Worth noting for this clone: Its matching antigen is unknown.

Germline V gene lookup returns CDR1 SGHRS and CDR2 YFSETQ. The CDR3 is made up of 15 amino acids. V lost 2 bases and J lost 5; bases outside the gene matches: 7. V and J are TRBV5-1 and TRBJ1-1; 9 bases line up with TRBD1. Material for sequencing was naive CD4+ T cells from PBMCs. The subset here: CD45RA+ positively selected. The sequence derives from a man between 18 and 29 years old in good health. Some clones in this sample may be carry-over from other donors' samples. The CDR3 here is CASSLMGQGGTEAFF. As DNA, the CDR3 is TGCGCCAGCAGCTTAATGGGACAGGGCGGGACTGAAGCTTTCTTT.